The 8 T cell receptor beta chains below come from one sample, sequenced in a study of T cell responses to AZD1222 COVID-19 vaccine. Data came from immunoSEQ multiplex PCR; TCRdb stores just in-frame clones and leaves some out. The sample carries around 160,000 clones, about nine tenths recorded once. This material consisted of peripheral blood, taken on day 0 of AZD1222 vaccination. The receptors here all came from an adult in good health.

The V and J genes are TRBV7-2 and TRBJ1-1, with TRBD1 identical over 7 bases. From germline, CDR1 is SGHTA and CDR2 FQGNSA. CDR3 length: 15 amino acids. V lost 6 bases to trimming and J lost 6 bases; unmatched junction nucleotides: 13. CDR3 sequence: CASRGGTGVISEAFF. The CDR3 DNA follows: TGTGCCAGCAGGGGGGGAACAGGGGTAATCTCTGAAGCTTTCTTT. Filled out from reference TRBV7-2 and TRBJ1-1, the complete variable domain reads GAGVSQSPSNKVTEKGKDVELRCDPISGHTALYWYRQSLGQGLEFLIYFQGNSAPDKSGLPSDRFSAERTGGSVSTLTIQRTQQEDSAVYLCASRGGTGVISEAFFGQGTRLTVV.

The V and J genes are TRBV7-8 and TRBJ1-6; 8 nucleotides match TRBD1. The CDR3 consists of 14 residues. V was pared by 7 bases and J by 10 bases, with 9 bases of the junction left unmatched. Germline V gene lookup returns CDR1 SGHVS and CDR2 FQNEAQ. The CDR3 nucleotides are TGTGCCAGCACAGGATCAGGGGGCAAATCACCCCTCCACTTT. Its translation is CASTGSGGKSPLHF.

J is TRBJ2-5 and V is TRBV9, with 7 bases that match TRBD2. The CDR3 sequence is 16 residues long. Germline V lookup: CDR1 SGDLS, CDR2 YYNGEE. V dropped 0 bases and J dropped 2; count of bases not matched to a gene: 7. CDR3 nucleotide sequence: TGTGCCAGCAGCGTAGCCCCAACTAGCGAACAAGAGACCCAGTACTTC. Amino acids: CASSVAPTSEQETQYF.

The chain recombines TRBV6-2 or TRBV6-3 with TRBJ1-3, with 7 bases that match TRBD1. The CDR3 loop spans 17 amino acids. Germline V lookup: CDR1 MNHEY, CDR2 SVGEGT. V lost 4 bases, J lost 0 bases, and 9 bases stayed unmatched. Written as DNA, the CDR3 is TGTGCCAGCAGTTTCGCGGACAGGTTCAGCTCTGGAAACACCATATATTTT. Protein product: CASSFADRFSSGNTIYF.

The V and J genes are TRBV5-1 and TRBJ2-2; 9 nucleotides line up with TRBD2. Germline CDR1 and CDR2: SGHRS and YFSETQ. The V gene end was trimmed by 4 bases and the J gene end by 1 base; junction bases not matched to a gene: 2. There are 15 residues in the CDR3. The CDR3 sequence: CASSMTSGNTGELFF. The CDR3 region has the DNA TGCGCCAGCAGCATGACTAGCGGGAACACCGGGGAGCTGTTTTTT.

The rearrangement links TRBV5-6 to TRBJ1-6; D is unresolved. The CDR3 is 14 amino acids. Germline V CDR1 and CDR2: SGHDT, YYEEEE. Trimming took 5 bases from V and 2 from J, leaving 8 bases between them. CDR3 sequence reads: CASRGSPYNSPLHF. Here the CDR3 DNA reads TGTGCCAGCAGGGGCAGTCCCTATAATTCACCCCTCCACTTT.

This chain uses TRBV4-2 with TRBJ2-3; D unresolved. The CDR3 consists of 18 residues. With 2 bases removed from V and 2 bases from J, the gap between germline ends came to 20 bases. Germline V lookup: CDR1 LGHNA, CDR2 YNFKEQ. The CDR3 region has the DNA TGTGCCAGCAGCCAAAAAGGCCGAAAGGGTGGGTACACAGATACGCAGTATTTT. Its protein product is CASSQKGRKGGYTDTQYF.

The chain links TRBV7-9 to TRBJ2-5; 8 positions match TRBD1. V shed 7 bases, J shed 3 bases, and the junction held 10 bases outside the gene matches. CDR3 length: 15 amino acids. Per germline, CDR1 SEHNR and CDR2 FQNEAQ (reference sequence). CDR3 amino acids: CASTLLTGVKETQYF. The DNA for the CDR3 is TGTGCCAGCACCCTTCTGACAGGGGTAAAAGAGACCCAGTACTTC.